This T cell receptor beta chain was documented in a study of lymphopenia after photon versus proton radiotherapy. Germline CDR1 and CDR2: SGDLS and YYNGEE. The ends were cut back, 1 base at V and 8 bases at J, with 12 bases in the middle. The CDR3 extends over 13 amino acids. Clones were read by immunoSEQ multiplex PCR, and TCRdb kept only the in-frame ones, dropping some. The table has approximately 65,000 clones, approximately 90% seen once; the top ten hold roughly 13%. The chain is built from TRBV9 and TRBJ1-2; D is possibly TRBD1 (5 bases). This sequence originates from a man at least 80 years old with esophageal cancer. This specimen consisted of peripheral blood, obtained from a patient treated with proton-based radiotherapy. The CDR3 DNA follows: TGTGCCAGCAGCGTAACTTCAGGGCAGGGCTACACCTTC. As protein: CASSVTSGQGYTF.